This record concerns one TCR beta chain sequence. This clonotype was counted at least ten times. The antigen it recognizes is unknown. It has no much larger one-base neighbor in the sample; base qualities were not kept. Looking up the germline V gene yields CDR1 MDHEN and CDR2 SYDVKM. V is cut back by 5 bases and J by 5 bases, with 5 bases in the junction unmatched. Reading from cysteine to phenylalanine, the CDR3 counts 15 amino acids. Left in the record is the CDR3 DNA by itself, 45 bases read in frame from the first base. The data originate from a study of regulatory T cells in long-lasting Graves disease (dated by TCRdb to 2020 to 2022). Broadly, across the study: Antithyroid drugs had been taken for less than 3 months by newly diagnosed Graves' disease patients. Patients with persistent Graves' disease were compared with patients with newly diagnosed Graves' disease using TCR sequencing and RNA sequencing of peripheral blood. The study was registered as a clinical trial and conducted in China. A total of some 33 samples were covered by TCR sequencing, comprising about 13 persistent and 20 or so newly diagnosed Graves' disease patients.

Libraries were constructed by multiplex PCR. Sequencing took place on an Illumina HiSeq 4000. TCR beta libraries were built with iRepertoire HTBI primers and Arm-PCR amplification of CDR3 regions. Gel purification was performed on PCR products prior to sequencing. The paper's data handling went like this. Across samples, roughly 60 TRBV and roughly 15 TRBJ segments were identified and used for gene usage analysis of CDR3 amino acid clonotypes. COPE and FqMerger were used to merge filtered high-quality paired reads into contigs. BLAST was used to align contigs to IMGT TRBV, TRBD and TRBJ reference genes, and CDR3 was defined according to IMGT. Clonotypes above 0.1% frequency were classified as highly expanded clones. Shannon entropy was used to measure repertoire diversity, and the Gini coefficient was used to measure V-J evenness. Clonotypes shared by more than one individual were considered public. TCRdb redid the processing of the public reads, applying fastp at Q25 and MiXCR, and retained in-frame beta chains. Records with the same CDR3 protein are collapsed into one entry carrying the most frequent genes and DNA. The V and J calls come from TCRdb's annotation, not from the publication. The sample table lists 370,000 or so distinct CDR3 sequences, about a sixth of them with a count of one. The leading ten clones occupy over 20% of the sample.

The sample's time point label, decoded: newly diagnosed GD, antithyroid drugs for less than 3 months. RNA was extracted from PBMCs in TRIzol for both TCR sequencing and RNA sequencing. The diagnosis of Graves' disease followed American Thyroid Association guidelines. The patients came from an endocrinology department in Xi'an, China. Each patient gave around 9 milliliters of peripheral blood, collected in an EDTA anticoagulant tube. PBMCs were isolated by Ficoll Paque Plus density gradient separation without further T cell sorting. RNA quality was checked with an Agilent 2100 Bioanalyzer and agarose gel, and concentration with a NanoDrop 2000. Study-level results and caveats: Lower TCR Shannon entropy and fewer highly expanded clones were observed in persistent Graves' disease patients than in newly diagnosed patients, which suggested clonal expansion. Because the primary lesion, thyroid tissue, could not be accessed, the study looked at peripheral blood alone. More public clonotypes were shared among persistent patients (roughly 3,000) than among newly diagnosed patients (roughly 1,000). Only the TCR beta chain was sequenced and analyzed. Persistent disease showed preferential use of TRBV28, TRBJ1-2 and TRBJ2-5, whereas newly diagnosed disease favored TRBV20-1 and TRBJ2-1. As a limitation, the authors acknowledged that the small sample size may reduce accuracy.

These same data were also listed under a study on T cells in Graves' hyperthyroidism and ophthalmopathy. As described in the second report: Stable Graves' hyperthyroidism was defined as no progression to ophthalmopathy during 18 months of follow-up. Hyperthyroidism patients were aged 18 to 65 years and newly diagnosed, with disease duration of less than 2 months. The study excluded patients with uncontrolled infections, other autoimmune diseases, pregnancy or lactation. Diagnoses relied on clinical symptoms, serum thyroxine and TRAb, thyroid ultrasound and orbital computed tomography. A first-round RT-PCR of the TCR CDR3 used the HTBI primer set with the Qiagen OneStep RT-PCR kit. Most expanded thyroid clonotypes (frequency above 0.001) were also detected in blood, a finding suggesting that blood repertoires may reflect thyroid immune responses. A 13 V-J signature model separated ophthalmopathy from stable hyperthyroidism, with roughly 88% sensitivity and about 81% specificity in cross-validation and 80%/75% in testing. In validation, the model predicted progression to ophthalmopathy with around 71% sensitivity and 72% to 75% specificity, a median of 6.5 months before onset. A discovery cohort of around 100 patients, roughly 45 with Graves' ophthalmopathy and about 58 with stable Graves' hyperthyroidism, was used to find distinguishing TCR V-J signatures. Whether ophthalmopathy could be predicted prospectively was tested in an independent validation cohort made up of roughly 19 hyperthyroidism patients plus 17 patients who later progressed to ophthalmopathy. The 100 discovery patients were randomly divided into training and test sets at a 7:3 ratio. In addition, the study compared T-cell repertoires in thyroid tissue and in blood from six Graves' hyperthyroidism patients. After blood sampling, hyperthyroidism patients were treated with methimazole at a starting dose of 30 mg daily, and ophthalmopathy patients were treated with high-dose intravenous methylprednisolone. The libraries were constructed in a second round of multiplex PCR and then size-selected and purified. Sequencing of the libraries was done on an Illumina HiSeq2000 using paired-end 100 bp reads. SOAPnuke was used to process the raw data, removing reads that contained adapters or uncalled bases, had a mean Phred below 15, or lacked an exact match to the constant primer or identifier. COPE v1.2.5 was used to merge the high-quality paired reads, and each unique nucleotide sequence was defined as a clonotype. MiTCR v1.1 was used to align the clonotypes against IMGT TRBV, TRBD and TRBJ reference segments. The analysis included only V-J combinations with a frequency above 0.0001, which together covered over 98% of the repertoires. A TCS score was defined as the ratio between F50 (clonal expansion) and ExV (chaos), using BLOSUM62-based TCRdist between CDR3 peptides within each V-J. Welch's t-statistics and random forest reduced several hundred V-J features to 13, which were used in a naive Bayes classifier (R e1071). No statistical method was used to set the sample size in advance, and investigators knew the group allocation. According to the paper, TCR Vbeta CDR3 sequencing was carried out on around 140 peripheral blood samples, which came from some 41 ophthalmopathy, approximately 78 hyperthyroidism and approximately 17 progressor patients.

The rearranged chain carries TRBV28 and TRBJ2-1, with 11 bases aligning to TRBD2. This material consisted of peripheral blood mononuclear cells (PBMCs), taken at new diagnosis, from a patient treated with antithyroid drugs. The receptor's source is a woman aged 18 to 35 with Graves disease. Donor details come from another sample of the same person, matched by shared clones. Here the CDR3 is given as CASSRLAGINNEQFF. The DNA reads as follows: TGTGCCAGCAGTAGACTAGCGGGAATAAACAATGAGCAGTTCTTC.